A single T cell receptor (beta chain) is shown here with its context. The same CDR3 also results from other DNA sequences found in this sample. The sample belongs to a study of cytomegalovirus exposure and HLA in healthy donors. 60 Vbeta and 13 Jbeta primers were used in PCR. The assay was immunoSEQ multiplex PCR, and TCRdb's table has in-frame clones only and misses some. The sample shows around 150,000 clones, approximately 60% of them seen only once. This CDR3 has 15 amino acids. The ends were cut back, 0 bases at V and 3 bases at J, with 10 bases in the middle. Germline CDR1 SGHRS, CDR2 YFSETQ. The specimen was PBMCs. The chain carries TRBV5-1 and TRBJ1-5, with D perhaps TRBD1 (6 bases). The receptor comes from a middle-aged woman in good health and CMV-seronegative. CDR3 coding DNA: TGCGCCAGCAGCTTGGCAGGGGTGGACAATCAGCCCCAGCATTTT. It codes for CASSLAGVDNQPQHF.